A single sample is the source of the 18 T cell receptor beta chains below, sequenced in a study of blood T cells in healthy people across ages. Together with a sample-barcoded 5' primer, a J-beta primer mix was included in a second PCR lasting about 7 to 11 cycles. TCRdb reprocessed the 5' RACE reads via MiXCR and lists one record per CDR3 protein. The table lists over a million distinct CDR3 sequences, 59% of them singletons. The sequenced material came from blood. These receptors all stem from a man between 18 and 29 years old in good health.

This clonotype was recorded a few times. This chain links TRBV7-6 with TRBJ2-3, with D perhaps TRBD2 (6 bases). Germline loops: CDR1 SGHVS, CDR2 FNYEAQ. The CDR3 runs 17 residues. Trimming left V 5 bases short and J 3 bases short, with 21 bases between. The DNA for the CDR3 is TGTGCCAGCAGCCTCCACCCTAGCGCCGTGGGGACAGATACGCAGTATTTT. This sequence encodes CASSLHPSAVGTDTQYF.

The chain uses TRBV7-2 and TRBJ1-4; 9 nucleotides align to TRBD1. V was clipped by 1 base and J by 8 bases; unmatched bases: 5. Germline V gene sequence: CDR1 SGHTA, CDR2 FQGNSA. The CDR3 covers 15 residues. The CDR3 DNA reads TGTGCCAGCAGCTTAGTCGGGGGGACAGGGGAAAAACTGTTTTTT. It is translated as CASSLVGGTGEKLFF. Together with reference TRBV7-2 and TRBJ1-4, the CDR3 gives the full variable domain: GAGVSQSPSNKVTEKGKDVELRCDPISGHTALYWYRQSLGQGLEFLIYFQGNSAPDKSGLPSDRFSAERTGGSVSTLTIQRTQQEDSAVYLCASSLVGGTGEKLFFGSGTQLSVL.

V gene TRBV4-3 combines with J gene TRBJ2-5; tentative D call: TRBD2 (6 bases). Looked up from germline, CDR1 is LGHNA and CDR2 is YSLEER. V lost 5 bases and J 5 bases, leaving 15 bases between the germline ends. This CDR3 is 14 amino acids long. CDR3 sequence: CASSAGPREETQYF. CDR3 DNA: TGCGCCAGCAGCGCGGGACCGAGAGAGGAGACCCAGTACTTC.

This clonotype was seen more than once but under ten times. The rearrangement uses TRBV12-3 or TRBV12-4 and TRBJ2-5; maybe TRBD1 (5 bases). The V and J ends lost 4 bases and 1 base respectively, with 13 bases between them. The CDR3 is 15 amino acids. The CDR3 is CASSSNKDIQETQYF. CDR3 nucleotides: TGTGCCAGCAGTTCAAACAAGGACATCCAAGAGACCCAGTACTTC.

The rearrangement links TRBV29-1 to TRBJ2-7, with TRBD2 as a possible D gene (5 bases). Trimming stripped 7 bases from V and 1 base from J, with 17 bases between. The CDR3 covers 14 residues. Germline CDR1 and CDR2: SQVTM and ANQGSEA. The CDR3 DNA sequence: TGCAGCGCCGGGGTTCGGGATCGATCCTACGAGCAGTACTTC. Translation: CSAGVRDRSYEQYF.

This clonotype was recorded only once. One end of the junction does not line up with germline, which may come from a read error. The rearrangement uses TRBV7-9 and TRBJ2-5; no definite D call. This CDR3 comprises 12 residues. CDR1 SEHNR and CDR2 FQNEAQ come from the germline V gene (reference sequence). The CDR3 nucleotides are TGTGCCGGCAGCTTATTCTTAGAGACCCAGTACTTC. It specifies CAGSLFLETQYF.

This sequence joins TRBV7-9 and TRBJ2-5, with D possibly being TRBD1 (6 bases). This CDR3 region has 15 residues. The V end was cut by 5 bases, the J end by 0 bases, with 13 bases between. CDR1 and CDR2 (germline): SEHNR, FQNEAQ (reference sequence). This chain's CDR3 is CASSGRGKYQETQYF. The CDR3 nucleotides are TGTGCCAGCAGCGGAAGGGGGAAATACCAAGAGACCCAGTACTTC.

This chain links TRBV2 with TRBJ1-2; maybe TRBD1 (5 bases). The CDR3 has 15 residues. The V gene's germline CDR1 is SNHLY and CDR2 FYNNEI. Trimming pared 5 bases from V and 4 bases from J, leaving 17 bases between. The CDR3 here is CASSQTVDISYGYTF. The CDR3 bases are TGTGCCAGCAGTCAAACTGTGGACATAAGCTATGGCTACACCTTC.

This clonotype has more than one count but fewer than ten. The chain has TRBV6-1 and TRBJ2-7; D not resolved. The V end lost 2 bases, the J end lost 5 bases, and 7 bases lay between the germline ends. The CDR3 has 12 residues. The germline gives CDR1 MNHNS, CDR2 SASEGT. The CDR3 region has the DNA TGTGCCAGCAGTGAAAACCCGAACGAGCAGTACTTC. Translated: CASSENPNEQYF.

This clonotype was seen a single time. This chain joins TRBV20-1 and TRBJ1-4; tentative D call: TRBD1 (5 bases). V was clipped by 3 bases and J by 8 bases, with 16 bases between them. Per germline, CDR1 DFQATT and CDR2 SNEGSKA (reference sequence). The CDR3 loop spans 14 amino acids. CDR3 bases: TGCAGTGCTAGGGGCCCGGGGGAGCGGGAAAAACTGTTTTTT. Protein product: CSARGPGEREKLFF.

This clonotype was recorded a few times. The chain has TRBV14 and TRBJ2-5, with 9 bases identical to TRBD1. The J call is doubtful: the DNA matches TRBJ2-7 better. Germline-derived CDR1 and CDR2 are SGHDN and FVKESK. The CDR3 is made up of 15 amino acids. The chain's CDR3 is CASSQTQGAFYEQYF. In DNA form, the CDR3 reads TGTGCCAGCAGCCAGACACAGGGGGCGTTCTACGAGCAGTACTTC.

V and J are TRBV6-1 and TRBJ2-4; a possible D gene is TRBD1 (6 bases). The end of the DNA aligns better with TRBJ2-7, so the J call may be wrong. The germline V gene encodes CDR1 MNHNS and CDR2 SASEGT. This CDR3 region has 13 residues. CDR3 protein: CASSEDSGYEQYF. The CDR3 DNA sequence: TGTGCCAGCAGTGAGGACAGCGGATACGAGCAGTACTTC.

The CDR3, as DNA: TGCGCCAGCAGCTACCAAGGACTAGCGGGAACTTACAATGAGCAGTTCTTC. Its translation: CASSYQGLAGTYNEQFF. V usage is TRBV5-1 and J usage is TRBJ2-1; 12 nucleotides align to TRBD2. CDR3 length equals 17 residues. Looked up from germline, CDR1 is SGHRS and CDR2 is YFSETQ. With V trimmed by 3 bases and J by 4 bases, 8 bases remained unmatched.

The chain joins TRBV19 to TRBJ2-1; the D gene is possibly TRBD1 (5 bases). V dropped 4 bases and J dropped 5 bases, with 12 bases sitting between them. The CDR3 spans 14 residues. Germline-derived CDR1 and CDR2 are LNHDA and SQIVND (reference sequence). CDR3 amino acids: CASSKADKNNEQFF. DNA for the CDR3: TGTGCCAGTAGTAAGGCGGACAAAAACAATGAGCAGTTCTTC.

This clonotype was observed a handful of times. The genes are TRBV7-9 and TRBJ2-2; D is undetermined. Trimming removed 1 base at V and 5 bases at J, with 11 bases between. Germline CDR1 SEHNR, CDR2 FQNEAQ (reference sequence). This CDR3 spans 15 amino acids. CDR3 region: CASSLDLLTTGELFF. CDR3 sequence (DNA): TGTGCCAGCAGCTTAGACCTTCTTACGACCGGGGAGCTGTTTTTT.

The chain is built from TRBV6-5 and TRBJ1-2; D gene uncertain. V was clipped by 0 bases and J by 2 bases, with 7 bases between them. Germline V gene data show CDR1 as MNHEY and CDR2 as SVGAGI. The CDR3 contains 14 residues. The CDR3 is CASSYSGRNYGYTF. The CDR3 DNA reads TGTGCCAGCAGTTACTCGGGTAGGAACTATGGCTACACCTTC.

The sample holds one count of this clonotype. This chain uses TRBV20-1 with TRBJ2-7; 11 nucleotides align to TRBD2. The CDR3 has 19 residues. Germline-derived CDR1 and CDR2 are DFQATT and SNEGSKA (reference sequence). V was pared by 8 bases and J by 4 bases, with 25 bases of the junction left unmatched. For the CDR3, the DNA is TGCAGTACTACCCAAGAGCGAACGGAAGGACTAGCGGGCTTGTACGAGCAGTACTTC. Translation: CSTTQERTEGLAGLYEQYF.

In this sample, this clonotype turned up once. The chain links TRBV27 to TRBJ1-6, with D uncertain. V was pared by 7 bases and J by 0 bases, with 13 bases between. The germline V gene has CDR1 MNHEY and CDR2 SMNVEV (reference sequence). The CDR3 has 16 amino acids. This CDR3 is CASTRALFSYNSPLHF. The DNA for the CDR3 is TGTGCCAGCACCCGGGCTTTATTCTCCTATAATTCACCCCTCCACTTT.